Given below is one T cell receptor (beta chain) in context. This entry comes from a study of blood T cell repertoires in COVID-19. Turning to the study itself: Material from acute and convalescent COVID-19 was sourced from the United States, Italy and Spain. PBMCs, B-cell-depleted T cells, or T cells were the source of the cDNA or gDNA that made up the material.

The CDR3 extends over 13 amino acids. Trimming shortened V by 10 bases and J by 2 bases, and 15 bases separated the two germline ends. Germline loops: CDR1 MNHEY, CDR2 SVGAGI. Original analysis: Amplifying reference gene primers gave estimates of nucleated cell counts. Data came from immunoSEQ multiplex PCR; TCRdb stores just in-frame clones and leaves some out. For V, J and clone size, that table is used; D and trimming come from the DNA. The sample includes roughly 100,000 clones, roughly 72% of them seen just once. The chain uses TRBV6-5 and TRBJ2-7; TRBD1 is a possible D gene (6 bases). The sample consisted of peripheral blood. The TCR comes from a man aged 70 or older with acute or convalescent COVID-19. The CDR3 reads CATARTATYEQYF. The CDR3 coding sequence is TGTGCCACCGCCAGGACAGCAACCTACGAGCAGTACTTC.